Presented here are 27 T cell receptor beta chains from one specimen sequenced in a study of cytomegalovirus exposure and HLA in healthy donors. The PCR employed 60 Vbeta primers together with 13 Jbeta primers. Using immunoSEQ multiplex PCR, the repertoire was profiled, and TCRdb retains in-frame clones only, with some absent. The repertoire holds approximately 130,000 clones, with 8.9% as singletons. Source material: PBMCs. The receptors originated from a middle-aged woman in good health and CMV-seropositive.

This chain joins TRBV7-9 and TRBJ2-1, with 9 bases matching TRBD2. J gave up 4 bases and V 0 bases, and 1 base lay outside the gene matches. From germline, CDR1 is SEHNR and CDR2 FQNEAQ (reference sequence). The CDR3 covers 15 residues. The CDR3 reads CASSLAGLAYNEQFF. The DNA for the CDR3 is TGTGCCAGCAGCTTAGCGGGACTAGCATACAATGAGCAGTTCTTC.

CDR3 nucleotide sequence: TGCGCCAGCAGCCCACGGACAGGGGAGAACACTGAAGCTTTCTTT. Encoded protein: CASSPRTGENTEAFF. V gene TRBV5-1 combines with J gene TRBJ1-1, with TRBD1 matching over 9 bases. This CDR3 comprises 15 residues. Germline V gene sequence: CDR1 SGHRS, CDR2 YFSETQ. V lost 4 bases, J lost 1 base, and 5 bases stayed unmatched.

This chain uses TRBV2 with TRBJ1-5; TRBD1 matches 12 bases. V lost 7 bases to trimming and J lost 2 bases; unmatched junction nucleotides: 6. Germline assignment: CDR1 SNHLY and CDR2 FYNNEI. CDR3 length: 16 residues. The chain's CDR3 is CASTGQGALGNQPQHF. The CDR3 DNA reads as TGTGCCAGCACGGGACAGGGGGCATTAGGCAATCAGCCCCAGCATTTT.

The gene calls are TRBV7-7 and TRBJ2-3; TRBD2 is a possible D gene (5 bases). Germline assignment: CDR1 SSHAT and CDR2 FNYEAQ (reference sequence). The CDR3 is 15 residues long. The V and J ends lost 1 base and 0 bases respectively, with 8 bases between them. The CDR3: CASSLGSGSTDTQYF. CDR3 bases: TGTGCCAGCAGCTTAGGGAGCGGTAGCACAGATACGCAGTATTTT. The full variable domain, completed using reference TRBV7-7 and TRBJ2-3, is GAGVSQSPRYKVTKRGQDVTLRCDPISSHATLYWYQQALGQGPEFLTYFNYEAQPDKSGLPSDRFSAERPEGSISTLTIQRTEQRDSAMYRCASSLGSGSTDTQYFGPGTRLTVL.

This clone was seen a few times. This chain uses TRBV14 with TRBJ1-3; D is possibly TRBD1 (5 bases). Germline V lookup: CDR1 SGHDN, CDR2 FVKESK. This CDR3 spans 16 amino acids. V lost 4 bases, J lost 0 bases, and 13 bases lay in between. The CDR3 reads CASSLLQGYSGNTIYF. CDR3 nucleotides: TGTGCCAGCAGCCTCCTCCAGGGCTACTCTGGAAACACCATATATTTT.

This clone has just a few counts. This rearrangement joins TRBV7-2 to TRBJ1-1, with D perhaps TRBD1 (6 bases). Trimming cost V 5 bases and J 0 bases, with 7 bases left between them. The CDR3 length is 13 residues. Germline V gives CDR1 SGHTA, CDR2 FQGNSA. The CDR3 region has the DNA TGTGCCAGCAGCGACAGGTTGAACACTGAAGCTTTCTTT. It translates to CASSDRLNTEAFF.

This clone was counted only a few times. This sequence joins TRBV7-8 and TRBJ2-7; 7 positions agree with TRBD1. Germline V lookup: CDR1 SGHVS, CDR2 FQNEAQ. The CDR3 loop spans 13 amino acids. CDR3 loop: CDRSTGQAYEQYF. The CDR3 region has the DNA TGTGACAGAAGCACAGGACAGGCCTACGAGCAGTACTTC.

This clone was observed a handful of times. The V call is TRBV5-8, the J call TRBJ1-5; D gene ambiguous. The CDR3 is 14 amino acids. CDR1 SGHTS and CDR2 YDEGEE come from the germline V gene. The V gene lost 6 bases and the J gene lost 7 bases, with 17 bases spanning the gap. The CDR3 reads CASTSDGVGQPQHF. The CDR3 region has the DNA TGTGCCAGCACCTCGGACGGGGTCGGGCAGCCCCAGCATTTT.

This clone was picked up a small number of times. The CDR3 carries no conserved terminal phenylalanine or tryptophan, so it likely arises from a read error. The DNA is left out, because the CDR3 cannot be placed on it with certainty; the CDR3 is given as TCRdb lists it. The chain employs TRBV6-1 and TRBJ1-2; TRBD1 was called by the table and not checked on the DNA. CDR1 MNHNS and CDR2 SASEGT come from the germline V gene. The CDR3 is 13 amino acids long, termini counted. The CDR3: CASSESARAFYKS.

The chain employs TRBV5-1 and TRBJ2-3, with D tentatively TRBD2 (6 bases). Trimming removed 3 bases at V and 0 bases at J, with 17 bases between. The CDR3 is 17 residues long. Looked up from germline, CDR1 is SGHRS and CDR2 is YFSETQ. The CDR3 spells CASSWMSGVASTDTQYF. The CDR3 DNA reads as TGCGCCAGCAGCTGGATGTCGGGGGTAGCTAGCACAGATACGCAGTATTTT.

The chain joins TRBV29-1 to TRBJ1-2; D is perhaps TRBD1 (6 bases). The germline gives CDR1 SQVTM, CDR2 ANQGSEA. V shed 3 bases and J shed 1 base, with 15 bases lying between them. The CDR3 is made up of 15 amino acids. CDR3 sequence reads: CSVDRRGRGNYGYTF. For the CDR3, the DNA is TGCAGCGTTGACAGACGGGGCAGGGGTAACTATGGCTACACCTTC.

The chain employs TRBV5-1 and TRBJ1-1; D remains unclear. CDR1 and CDR2 (germline): SGHRS, YFSETQ. This CDR3 comprises 16 residues. Trimming cost V 0 bases and J 1 base, with 13 bases left between them. The CDR3 spells CASSLEGGFRNTEAFF. The CDR3 DNA reads TGCGCCAGCAGCTTGGAAGGAGGGTTCCGGAACACTGAAGCTTTCTTT.

This clone was observed a few times. The chain recombines TRBV7-2 with TRBJ2-1; tentative D call: TRBD1 (6 bases). With 6 bases removed from V and 9 bases from J, the gap between germline ends came to 9 bases. The CDR3 is made up of 11 amino acids. Germline V gene lookup returns CDR1 SGHTA and CDR2 FQGNSA. The CDR3 region has the DNA TGTGCCAGCAGTCAAGGGGGTGAGCAGTTCTTC. It translates to CASSQGGEQFF.

This clone was seen a few times. This chain uses TRBV13 with TRBJ1-5; 9 bases fit TRBD1. Germline trimming cut 6 bases from V and 3 bases from J; bases unmatched to any gene: 6. The V gene's germline CDR1 is PRHDT and CDR2 FYEKMQ (reference sequence). This CDR3 has 15 residues. The CDR3: CASRFRDRDNQPQHF. In nucleotides, the CDR3 is TGTGCCAGCAGGTTCCGGGACAGGGACAATCAGCCCCAGCATTTT. The complete variable domain, with remaining parts taken from reference TRBV13 and TRBJ1-5, reads AAGVIQSPRHLIKEKRETATLKCYPIPRHDTVYWYQQGPGQDPQFLISFYEKMQSDKGSIPDRFSAQQFSDYHSELNMSSLELGDSALYFCASRFRDRDNQPQHFGDGTRLSIL.

V is TRBV6-5 and J is TRBJ1-1, with 7 bases identical to TRBD1. CDR3 length: 15 residues. V shed 7 bases and J 6 bases; nucleotides not matched to a gene: 14. Per the germline V gene, CDR1 is MNHEY and CDR2 is SVGAGI. CDR3 sequence (DNA): TGTGCCAGCACCTACGGGTCGACAGGGAGCGCTGAAGCTTTCTTT. It translates to CASTYGSTGSAEAFF.

The chain recombines TRBV2 with TRBJ1-4; D is undetermined. The CDR3 loop spans 14 amino acids. Germline V gives CDR1 SNHLY, CDR2 FYNNEI. V lost 10 bases to trimming and J lost 0 bases, with 12 bases between them. Here the CDR3 reads CATAHEATNEKLFF. In DNA, the CDR3 is TGTGCCACCGCCCACGAGGCAACTAATGAAAAACTGTTTTTT.

This clone was seen more than once but under ten times. CDR3 nucleotides: TGCGCCAGCAGCTTGGTACAGGACAATGAGCAGTTCTTC. Its translation: CASSLVQDNEQFF. This chain joins TRBV5-1 and TRBJ2-1; the D gene is possibly TRBD1 (5 bases). The CDR3 contains 13 residues. Germline V gene sequence: CDR1 SGHRS, CDR2 YFSETQ. Trimming removed 0 bases from V and 5 bases from J, with 6 bases in between.

The genes are TRBV6-4 and TRBJ1-5; D perhaps matches TRBD1 (5 bases). V was pared by 5 bases and J by 5 bases, with 13 bases between. The CDR3 loop spans 14 amino acids. CDR1 is MRHNA, CDR2 SNTAGT, per germline. The CDR3 region has the DNA TGTGCCAGCAGTCCGGAGTTAGGGGATCAGCCCCAGCATTTT. Residues: CASSPELGDQPQHF.

This clone has just a few counts. The chain couples TRBV6-1 to TRBJ2-2; 9 nucleotides align to TRBD1. J gave up 7 bases and V 8 bases, and 8 bases lay outside the gene matches. Per germline, CDR1 MNHNS and CDR2 SASEGT. The CDR3 contains 14 residues. This CDR3 is CASGPGQGIGELFF. DNA of the CDR3: TGTGCCAGCGGACCGGGACAGGGAATCGGGGAGCTGTTTTTT.

The chain combines TRBV2 with TRBJ2-5; D remains unclear. The germline CDR1 and CDR2 sequences are SNHLY and FYNNEI. The CDR3 is made up of 12 amino acids. Deletions cut 6 bases from V and 2 bases from J, with 7 bases between. The CDR3 nucleotides are TGTGCCAGCAGCGCTCTACAAGAGACCCAGTACTTC. Translation gives CASSALQETQYF.

V gene TRBV2 combines with J gene TRBJ1-2, with D perhaps matching TRBD1 (5 bases). The CDR3 spans 13 residues. Trimming cost V 7 bases and J 2 bases, with 11 bases left between them. Germline CDR1 SNHLY, CDR2 FYNNEI. The CDR3 region is CASTRTSNYGYTF. Here the CDR3 DNA reads TGTGCCAGCACACGGACATCCAACTATGGCTACACCTTC.

This clone was seen a handful of times. V and J are TRBV27 and TRBJ1-2; TRBD1 agrees at 7 bases. The CDR3 runs to 14 residues. Germline V CDR1 and CDR2: MNHEY, SMNVEV (reference sequence). J lost 4 bases, V lost 5 bases, and 7 bases had no gene match. CDR3 sequence (DNA): TGTGCCAGCAGTCAATCCGGGACAGCCTATGGCTACACCTTC. It specifies CASSQSGTAYGYTF.

The chain combines TRBV7-9 with TRBJ2-7, with 11 positions matching TRBD1. In germline, CDR1 is SEHNR, CDR2 FQNEAQ (reference sequence). The CDR3 has 17 amino acids. After removal of 5 bases from V and 3 bases from J, the junction contained 12 bases not matched to a gene. This CDR3 is CASSPLSPGQGGYEQYF. The CDR3 nucleotides are TGTGCCAGCAGCCCCCTGTCTCCGGGACAGGGGGGCTACGAGCAGTACTTC. The whole variable domain, filled in from reference TRBV7-9 and TRBJ2-7, reads DTGVSQNPRHKITKRGQNVTFRCDPISEHNRLYWYRQTLGQGPEFLTYFQNEAQLEKSRLLSDRFSAERPKGSFSTLEIQRTEQGDSAMYLCASSPLSPGQGGYEQYFGPGTRLTVT.

This clone has a handful of counts. The genes are TRBV7-3 and TRBJ1-1; D is perhaps TRBD1 (5 bases). The CDR3 extends over 15 amino acids. V was cut by 4 bases and J by 7 bases, with 19 bases left in between. Germline V gene lookup returns CDR1 SGHTA and CDR2 FQGTGA. In DNA form, the CDR3 reads TGTGCCAGCAGCTCGACCCCCCGGGACTGCCGTGAAGCTTTCTTT. Its translation: CASSSTPRDCREAFF.

The V call is TRBV10-2, the J call TRBJ2-3; the D gene is possibly TRBD2 (6 bases). This CDR3 contains 16 residues. The germline V gene encodes CDR1 WSHSY and CDR2 SAAADI. V dropped 2 bases and J dropped 2 bases, with 14 bases sitting between them. CDR3 sequence reads: CASSEELAGPTDTQYF. DNA for the CDR3: TGCGCCAGCAGTGAGGAATTGGCGGGGCCCACAGATACGCAGTATTTT.

There are a few counts of this clone. This chain joins TRBV6-6 and TRBJ2-1; 10 bases are a match to TRBD2. The CDR3 consists of 14 residues. The germline gives CDR1 MNHNY, CDR2 SVGAGI (reference sequence). The V gene end was trimmed by 7 bases and the J gene end by 5 bases; junction bases not matched to a gene: 5. This CDR3 reads CASTQRGGNNEQFF. CDR3 bases: TGTGCCAGCACCCAGCGGGGGGGAAACAATGAGCAGTTCTTC.

The table lists this clone with a few counts. The chain links TRBV5-1 to TRBJ2-2, with unresolved D. Germline V gene sequence: CDR1 SGHRS, CDR2 YFSETQ. CDR3 size: 14 residues. V was shortened by 0 bases and J by 6 bases, with 9 bases between the two germline ends. The CDR3: CASSLEQIAGELFF. CDR3 nucleotide sequence: TGCGCCAGCAGCTTGGAACAGATCGCCGGGGAGCTGTTTTTT.